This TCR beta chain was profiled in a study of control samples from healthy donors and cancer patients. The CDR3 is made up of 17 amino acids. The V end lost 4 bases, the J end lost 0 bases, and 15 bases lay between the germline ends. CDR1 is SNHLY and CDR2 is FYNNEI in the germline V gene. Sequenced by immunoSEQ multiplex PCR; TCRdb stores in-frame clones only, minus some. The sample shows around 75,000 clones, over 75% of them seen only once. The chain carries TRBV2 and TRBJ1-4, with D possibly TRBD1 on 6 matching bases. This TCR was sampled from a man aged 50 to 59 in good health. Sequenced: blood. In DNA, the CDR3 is TGTGCCAGCAGTGTGCAGGGTAGGGGGGCAACTAATGAAAAACTGTTTTTT. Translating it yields CASSVQGRGATNEKLFF.